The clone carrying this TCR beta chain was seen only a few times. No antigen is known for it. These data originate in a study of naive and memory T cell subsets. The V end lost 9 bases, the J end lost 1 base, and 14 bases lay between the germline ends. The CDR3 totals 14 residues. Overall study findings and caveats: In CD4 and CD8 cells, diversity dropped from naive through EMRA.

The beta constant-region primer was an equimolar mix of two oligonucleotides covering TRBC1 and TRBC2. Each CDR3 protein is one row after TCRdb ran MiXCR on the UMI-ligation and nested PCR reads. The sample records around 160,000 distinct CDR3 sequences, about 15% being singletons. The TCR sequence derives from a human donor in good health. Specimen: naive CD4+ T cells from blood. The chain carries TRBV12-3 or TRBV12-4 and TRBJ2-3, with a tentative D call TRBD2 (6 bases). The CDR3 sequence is CASDSGRGTDTQYF. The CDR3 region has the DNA TGTGCCAGTGACTCCGGGAGAGGCACAGATACGCAGTATTTT.